These 3 T cell receptor beta chains originate from one sample sequenced in a study of blood T cell repertoires in COVID-19. Sequencing used immunoSEQ multiplex PCR; TCRdb keeps in-frame clones, though not all of them. The sample records tens of thousands of clones, roughly 88% being singletons. Input material: peripheral blood. These TCRs come from a human donor in a cohort sampled during active COVID-19.

This sequence joins TRBV7-2 and TRBJ2-3; D is unclear. The CDR3 sequence is 14 residues long. Germline V gene sequence: CDR1 SGHTA, CDR2 FQGNSA. Trimming pared 5 bases from V and 0 bases from J, leaving 9 bases between. As DNA, the CDR3 is TGTGCCAGCAGCCCTTTATCTAGCACAGATACGCAGTATTTT. This gives the protein CASSPLSSTDTQYF. The full variable domain, with the rest looked up from reference TRBV7-2 and TRBJ2-3, is GAGVSQSPSNKVTEKGKDVELRCDPISGHTALYWYRQSLGQGLEFLIYFQGNSAPDKSGLPSDRFSAERTGGSVSTLTIQRTQQEDSAVYLCASSPLSSTDTQYFGPGTRLTVL.

In its sample, this clone was seen once. The rearrangement links TRBV4-1 to TRBJ1-2, with D possibly TRBD1 on 5 matching bases. V dropped 0 bases and J dropped 2 bases, with 10 bases sitting between them. This CDR3 contains 15 residues. Germline loops: CDR1 MGHRA, CDR2 YSYEKL. CDR3 in amino acids: CASSQDPGLNYGYTF. Here the CDR3 DNA reads TGCGCCAGCAGCCAAGATCCGGGACTCAACTATGGCTACACCTTC.

This rearrangement joins TRBV6-1 to TRBJ1-6; 8 bases agree with TRBD1. V shed 3 bases and J 10 bases; nucleotides not matched to a gene: 5. Germline loops: CDR1 MNHNS, CDR2 SASEGT. The CDR3 consists of 14 residues. The CDR3 sequence is CASSEGTGGSPLHF. The CDR3 region has the DNA TGTGCCAGCAGTGAGGGGACAGGCGGGTCACCCCTCCACTTT.